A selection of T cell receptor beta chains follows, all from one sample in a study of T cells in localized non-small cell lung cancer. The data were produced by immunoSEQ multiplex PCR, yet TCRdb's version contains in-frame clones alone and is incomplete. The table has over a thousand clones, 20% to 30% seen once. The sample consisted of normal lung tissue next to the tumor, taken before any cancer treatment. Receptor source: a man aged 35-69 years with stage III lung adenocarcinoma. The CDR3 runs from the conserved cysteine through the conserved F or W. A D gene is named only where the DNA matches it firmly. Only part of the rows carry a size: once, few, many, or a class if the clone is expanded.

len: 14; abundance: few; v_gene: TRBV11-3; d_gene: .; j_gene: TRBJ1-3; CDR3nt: TGTGCCAGCAGCCCGGGGGGATCAGGAAACACCATATATTTT; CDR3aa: CASSPGGSGNTIYF
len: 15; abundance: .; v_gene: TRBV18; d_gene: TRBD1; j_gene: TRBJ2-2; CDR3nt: TGTGCCAGCTCCCTCGGACAGGCGAACACCGGGGAGCTGTTTTTT; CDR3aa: CASSLGQANTGELFF
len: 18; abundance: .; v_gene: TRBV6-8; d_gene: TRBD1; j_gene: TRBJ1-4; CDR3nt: TGTGCCAGCAGTTACTCGATGCCCCAGACAGGGAGAGGTGAAAAACTGTTTTTT; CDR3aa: CASSYSMPQTGRGEKLFF
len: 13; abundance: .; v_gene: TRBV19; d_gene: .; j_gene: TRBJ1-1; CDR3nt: TGTGCCAGTAGTATGTGGTCGTACACTGAAGCTTTCTTT; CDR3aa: CASSMWSYTEAFF
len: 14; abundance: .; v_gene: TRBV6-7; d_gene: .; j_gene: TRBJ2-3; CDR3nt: TGTGCCAGCAGATGGCAGGGGCAAGAAGATACGCAGTATTTT; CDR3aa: CASRWQGQEDTQYF
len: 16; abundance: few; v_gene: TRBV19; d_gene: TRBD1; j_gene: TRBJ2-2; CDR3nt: TGTGCCAGTAGTATGAAGAGGACAGGAAACACCGGGGAGCTGTTTTTT; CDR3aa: CASSMKRTGNTGELFF
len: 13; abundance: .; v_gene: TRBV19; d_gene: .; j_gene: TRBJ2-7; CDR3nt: TGTGCCAGTAGTATTGGACTCCCCTACGAGCAGTACTTC; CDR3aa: CASSIGLPYEQYF
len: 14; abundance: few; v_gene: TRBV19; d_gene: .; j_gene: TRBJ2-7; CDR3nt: TGTGCCAGTAGTATGTCAGTGGCTGCCTACGAGCAGTACTTC; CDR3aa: CASSMSVAAYEQYF
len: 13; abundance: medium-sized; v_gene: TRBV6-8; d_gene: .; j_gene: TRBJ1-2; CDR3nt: TGTGCCAGCAGTTACTACAGGGTTGATGGCTACACCTTC; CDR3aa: CASSYYRVDGYTF
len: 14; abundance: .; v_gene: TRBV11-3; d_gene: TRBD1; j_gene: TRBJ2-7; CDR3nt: TGTGCCAGCAGCTTGGGGACAGGCTGGGGCGAGCAGTACTTC; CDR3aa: CASSLGTGWGEQYF
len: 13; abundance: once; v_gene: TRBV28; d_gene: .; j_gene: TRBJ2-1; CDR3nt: TGTGCCAGCACCCCAACGACTGGGCCGGGGCAGTTCTTC; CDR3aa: CASTPTTGPGQFF
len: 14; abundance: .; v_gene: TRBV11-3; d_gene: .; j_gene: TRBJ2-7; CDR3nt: TGTGCCAGCAGCTTAGGGGCGAATTCCTACGAGCAGTACTTC; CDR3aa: CASSLGANSYEQYF
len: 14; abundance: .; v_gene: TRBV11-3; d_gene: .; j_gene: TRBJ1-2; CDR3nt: TGTGCCAGCAGTTCCAGGAGTGTAGACTATGGCTACACCTTC; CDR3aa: CASSSRSVDYGYTF
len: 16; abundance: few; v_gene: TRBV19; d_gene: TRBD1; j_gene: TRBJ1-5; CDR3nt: TGTGCCAGTAGTGAACAGGGGGCTCGGAGCAATCAGCCCCAGCATTTT; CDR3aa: CASSEQGARSNQPQHF
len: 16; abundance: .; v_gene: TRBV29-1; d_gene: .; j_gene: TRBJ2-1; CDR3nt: TGCAGCGTCCTCCCGGGGGAGACAGGCTCCTACAATGAGCAGTTCTTC; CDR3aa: CSVLPGETGSYNEQFF
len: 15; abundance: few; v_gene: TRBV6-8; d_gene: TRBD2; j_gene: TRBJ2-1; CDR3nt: TGTGCCAGCAACGACGGGACTAGCGGGAGGGCTGAGCAGTTCTTC; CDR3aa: CASNDGTSGRAEQFF
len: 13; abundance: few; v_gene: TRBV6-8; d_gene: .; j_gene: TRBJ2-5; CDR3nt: TGTGCCAGCAGTTACTCCACCCAAGAGACCCAGTACTTC; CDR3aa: CASSYSTQETQYF
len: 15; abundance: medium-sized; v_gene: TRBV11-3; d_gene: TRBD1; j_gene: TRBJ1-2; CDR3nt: TGTGCCAGCAGCTTCAGGGGACAGGGGAACTATGGCTACACCTTC; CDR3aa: CASSFRGQGNYGYTF
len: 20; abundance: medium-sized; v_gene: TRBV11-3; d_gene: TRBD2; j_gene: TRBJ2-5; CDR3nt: TGTGCCAGCAGCTTTCTCCCTCAAGCGACTAGCGGGAGGTTTGAGAAGACCCAGTACTTC; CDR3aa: CASSFLPQATSGRFEKTQYF
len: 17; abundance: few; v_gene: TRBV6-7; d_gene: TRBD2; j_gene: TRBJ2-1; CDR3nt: TGTGCCAGCAGTTTCCTCTCTAGCGGGATCACCTACAATGAGCAGTTCTTC; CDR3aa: CASSFLSSGITYNEQFF
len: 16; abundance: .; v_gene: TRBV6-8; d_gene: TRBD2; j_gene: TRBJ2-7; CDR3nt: TGTGCCAGCAGTTACTATACAGCGGGGCGCCAGGGCGAGCAGTACTTC; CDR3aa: CASSYYTAGRQGEQYF
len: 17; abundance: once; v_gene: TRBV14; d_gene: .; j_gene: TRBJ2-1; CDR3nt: TGTGCCAGCAGCCAAGATCTGGGGCTAGCGTCAATCAATGAGCAGTTCTTC; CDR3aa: CASSQDLGLASINEQFF
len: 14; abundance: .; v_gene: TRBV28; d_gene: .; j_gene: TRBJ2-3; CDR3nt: TGTGCCAGCACTACTCCTCTCAGCCCAGATACGCAGTATTTT; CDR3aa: CASTTPLSPDTQYF
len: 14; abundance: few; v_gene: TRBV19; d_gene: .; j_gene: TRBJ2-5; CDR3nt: TGTGCCAGTAGTATGAGAAAGGGGGAACAGACCCAGTACTTC; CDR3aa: CASSMRKGEQTQYF
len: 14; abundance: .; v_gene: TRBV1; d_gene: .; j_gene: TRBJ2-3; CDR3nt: TGCGCCAGCAGCCAAGTAATAGGGCCGGATACGCAGTATTTT; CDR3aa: CASSQVIGPDTQYF
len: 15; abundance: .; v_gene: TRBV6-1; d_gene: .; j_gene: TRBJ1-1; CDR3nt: TGTGCCAGCAGTGAAGATGTGACGGTGAACACTGAAGCTTTCTTT; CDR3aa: CASSEDVTVNTEAFF
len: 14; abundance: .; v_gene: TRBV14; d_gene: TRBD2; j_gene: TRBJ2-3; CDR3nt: TGTGCCAGCAGACCTAGCGGGAGGACAGATACGCAGTATTTT; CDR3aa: CASRPSGRTDTQYF
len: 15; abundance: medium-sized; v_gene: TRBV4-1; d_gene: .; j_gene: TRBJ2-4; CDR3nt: TGCGCCAGCAGCCCAGAGGTAGATCCCCGAAACATTCAGTACTTC; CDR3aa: CASSPEVDPRNIQYF
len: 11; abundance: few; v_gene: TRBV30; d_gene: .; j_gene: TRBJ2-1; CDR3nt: TGTGCCTGGACGCGCGGGTATGAGCAGTTCTTC; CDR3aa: CAWTRGYEQFF
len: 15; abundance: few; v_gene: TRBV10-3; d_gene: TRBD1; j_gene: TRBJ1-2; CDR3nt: TGTGCCATCAGTGAGGGACAGGGGGCGACCTATGGCTACACCTTC; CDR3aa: CAISEGQGATYGYTF
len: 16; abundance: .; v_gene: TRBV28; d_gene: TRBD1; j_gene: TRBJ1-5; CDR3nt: TGTGCCAGCAGTTTTATAGGGCAGGGGGAATCGCAGCCCCAGCATTTT; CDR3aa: CASSFIGQGESQPQHF
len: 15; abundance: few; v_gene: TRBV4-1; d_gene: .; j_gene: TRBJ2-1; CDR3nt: TGCGCCAGCAGCCAAGGAACGGGAGACTACAATGAGCAGTTCTTC; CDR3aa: CASSQGTGDYNEQFF
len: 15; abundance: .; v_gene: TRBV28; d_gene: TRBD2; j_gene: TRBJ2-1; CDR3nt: TGTGCCAGCAGTCCTCAACTCGGGGGGTACAATGAGCAGTTCTTC; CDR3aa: CASSPQLGGYNEQFF
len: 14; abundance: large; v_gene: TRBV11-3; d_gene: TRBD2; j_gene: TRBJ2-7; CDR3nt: TGTGCCAGCAGCTTCGGGACTAGCGGCTACGAGCAGTACTTC; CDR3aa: CASSFGTSGYEQYF
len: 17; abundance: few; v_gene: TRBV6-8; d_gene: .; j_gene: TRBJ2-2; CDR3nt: TGTGCCAGCGAGAATCCGACTGGGGGACAGAACACCGGGGAGCTGTTTTTT; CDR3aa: CASENPTGGQNTGELFF
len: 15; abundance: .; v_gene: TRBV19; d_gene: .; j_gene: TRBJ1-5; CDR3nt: TGTGCCAGTAGTAATGGACAGCCTGGGTATCAGCCCCAGCATTTT; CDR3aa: CASSNGQPGYQPQHF
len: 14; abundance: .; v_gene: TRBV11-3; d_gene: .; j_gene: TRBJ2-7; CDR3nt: TGTGCCAGCAGCTCAAGGTTAGACTCATACGAGCAGTACTTC; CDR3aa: CASSSRLDSYEQYF
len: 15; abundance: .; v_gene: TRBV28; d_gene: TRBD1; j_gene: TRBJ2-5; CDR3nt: TGTGCCAGCAGTCTCGGACAGGGGCGAGAAGAGACCCAGTACTTC; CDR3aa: CASSLGQGREETQYF
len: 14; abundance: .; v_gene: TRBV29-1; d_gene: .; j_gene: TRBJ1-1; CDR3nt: TGCAGCGTTGAAGATCGGGTAGGAATCACTGAAGCTTTCTTT; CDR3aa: CSVEDRVGITEAFF
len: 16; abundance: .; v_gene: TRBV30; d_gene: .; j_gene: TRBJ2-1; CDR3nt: TGTGCCTGGAGTGTACTAACTGGGGAGCTTTTGGGTGAGCAGTTCTTC; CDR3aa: CAWSVLTGELLGEQFF
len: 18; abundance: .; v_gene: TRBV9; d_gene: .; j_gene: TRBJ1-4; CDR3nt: TGTGCCAGCAGCCCCCGGTCAGGGGCGGTAGGAACTAATGAAAAACTGTTTTTT; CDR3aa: CASSPRSGAVGTNEKLFF
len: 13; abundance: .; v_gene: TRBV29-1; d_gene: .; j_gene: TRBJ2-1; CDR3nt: TGCAGCGTTGTTCGGGACAACTACAATGAGCAGTTCTTC; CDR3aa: CSVVRDNYNEQFF
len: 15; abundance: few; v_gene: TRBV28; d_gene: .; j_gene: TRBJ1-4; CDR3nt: TGTGCCAGCACCTGGGGGTGGCCAACTAATGAAAAACTGTTTTTT; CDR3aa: CASTWGWPTNEKLFF
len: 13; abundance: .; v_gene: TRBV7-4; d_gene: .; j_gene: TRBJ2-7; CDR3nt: TGTGCCAGCAGCTCCGCGCGGGGATACGAGCAGTACTTC; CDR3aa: CASSSARGYEQYF
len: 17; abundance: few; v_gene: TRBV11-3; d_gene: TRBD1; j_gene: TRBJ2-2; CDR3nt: TGTGCCAGCAGAGCCGCCGACAGGGGGCTGAACACCGGGGAGCTGTTTTTT; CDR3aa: CASRAADRGLNTGELFF
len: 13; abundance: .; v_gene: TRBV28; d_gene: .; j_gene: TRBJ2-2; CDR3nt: TGTGCCAGCAGAACAGGGAACACCGGGGAGCTGTTTTTT; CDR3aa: CASRTGNTGELFF
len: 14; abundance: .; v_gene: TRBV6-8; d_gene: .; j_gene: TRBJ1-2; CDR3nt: TGTGCCAGCAGTTACGACTCGGGTCCCCAGGGCTACACCTTC; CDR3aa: CASSYDSGPQGYTF
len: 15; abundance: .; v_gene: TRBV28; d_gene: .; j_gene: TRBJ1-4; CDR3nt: TGTGCCAGCAGTCCCACAGTCTTCCCTACTGAAAAACTGTTTTTT; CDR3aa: CASSPTVFPTEKLFF
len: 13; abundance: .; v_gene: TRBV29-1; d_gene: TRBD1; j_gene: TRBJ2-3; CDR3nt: TGCAGCGTTGAGGGACAGAGCACAGATACGCAGTATTTT; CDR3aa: CSVEGQSTDTQYF
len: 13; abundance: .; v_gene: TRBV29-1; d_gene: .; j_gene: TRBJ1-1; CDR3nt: TGCAGCGTTGAAGGAACAGGGAGAGGTGAAGCTTTCTTT; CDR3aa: CSVEGTGRGEAFF
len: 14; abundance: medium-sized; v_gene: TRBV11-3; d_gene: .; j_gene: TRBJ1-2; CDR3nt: TGTGCCAGCAGCTCGGACCGAGGGGCTAAGGGCTACACCTTC; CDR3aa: CASSSDRGAKGYTF
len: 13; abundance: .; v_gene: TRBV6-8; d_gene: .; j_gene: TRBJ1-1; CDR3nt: TGTGCCAGCAGTTACTCGTGGAGCACTGAAGCTTTCTTT; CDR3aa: CASSYSWSTEAFF
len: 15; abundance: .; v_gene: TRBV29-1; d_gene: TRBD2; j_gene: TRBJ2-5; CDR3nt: TGCAGCGCTGGGACTAGCGGGAGGGCCCGGGAGACCCAGTACTTC; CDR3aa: CSAGTSGRARETQYF
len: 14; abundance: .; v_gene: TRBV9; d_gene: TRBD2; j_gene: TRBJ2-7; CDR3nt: TGTGCCAGCAGCTTTAGCGGGACCGTGGACGAGCAGTACTTC; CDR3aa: CASSFSGTVDEQYF
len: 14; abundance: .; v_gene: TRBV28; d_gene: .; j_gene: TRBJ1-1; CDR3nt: TGTGCCAGCAGTTTATTGGGGGGCGCGACTGAAGCTTTCTTT; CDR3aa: CASSLLGGATEAFF
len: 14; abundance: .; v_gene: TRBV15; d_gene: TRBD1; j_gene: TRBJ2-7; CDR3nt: TGTGCCACCAGCCGGGACAGGGCCTCCTACGAGCAGTACTTC; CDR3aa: CATSRDRASYEQYF
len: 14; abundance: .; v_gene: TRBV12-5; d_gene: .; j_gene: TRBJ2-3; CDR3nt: TGTGCTAGTGGTTTAGGGAAGGTAACAGATACGCAGTATTTT; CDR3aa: CASGLGKVTDTQYF
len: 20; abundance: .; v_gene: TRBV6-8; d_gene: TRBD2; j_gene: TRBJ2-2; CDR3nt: TGTGCCAGCACCCGAACAGGGGGACTAGCGGGGGAGTCGAACACCGGGGAGCTGTTTTTT; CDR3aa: CASTRTGGLAGESNTGELFF
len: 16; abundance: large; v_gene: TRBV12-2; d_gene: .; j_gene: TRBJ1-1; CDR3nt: TGTGCAAGTCGACTGGAACGGGTTATTATGAACACTGAAGCTTTCTTT; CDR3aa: CASRLERVIMNTEAFF
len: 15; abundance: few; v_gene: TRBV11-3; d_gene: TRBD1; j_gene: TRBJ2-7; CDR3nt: TGTGCCAGCAGCCCCGGACAGGCCGTTTCCTACGAGCAGTACTTC; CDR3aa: CASSPGQAVSYEQYF